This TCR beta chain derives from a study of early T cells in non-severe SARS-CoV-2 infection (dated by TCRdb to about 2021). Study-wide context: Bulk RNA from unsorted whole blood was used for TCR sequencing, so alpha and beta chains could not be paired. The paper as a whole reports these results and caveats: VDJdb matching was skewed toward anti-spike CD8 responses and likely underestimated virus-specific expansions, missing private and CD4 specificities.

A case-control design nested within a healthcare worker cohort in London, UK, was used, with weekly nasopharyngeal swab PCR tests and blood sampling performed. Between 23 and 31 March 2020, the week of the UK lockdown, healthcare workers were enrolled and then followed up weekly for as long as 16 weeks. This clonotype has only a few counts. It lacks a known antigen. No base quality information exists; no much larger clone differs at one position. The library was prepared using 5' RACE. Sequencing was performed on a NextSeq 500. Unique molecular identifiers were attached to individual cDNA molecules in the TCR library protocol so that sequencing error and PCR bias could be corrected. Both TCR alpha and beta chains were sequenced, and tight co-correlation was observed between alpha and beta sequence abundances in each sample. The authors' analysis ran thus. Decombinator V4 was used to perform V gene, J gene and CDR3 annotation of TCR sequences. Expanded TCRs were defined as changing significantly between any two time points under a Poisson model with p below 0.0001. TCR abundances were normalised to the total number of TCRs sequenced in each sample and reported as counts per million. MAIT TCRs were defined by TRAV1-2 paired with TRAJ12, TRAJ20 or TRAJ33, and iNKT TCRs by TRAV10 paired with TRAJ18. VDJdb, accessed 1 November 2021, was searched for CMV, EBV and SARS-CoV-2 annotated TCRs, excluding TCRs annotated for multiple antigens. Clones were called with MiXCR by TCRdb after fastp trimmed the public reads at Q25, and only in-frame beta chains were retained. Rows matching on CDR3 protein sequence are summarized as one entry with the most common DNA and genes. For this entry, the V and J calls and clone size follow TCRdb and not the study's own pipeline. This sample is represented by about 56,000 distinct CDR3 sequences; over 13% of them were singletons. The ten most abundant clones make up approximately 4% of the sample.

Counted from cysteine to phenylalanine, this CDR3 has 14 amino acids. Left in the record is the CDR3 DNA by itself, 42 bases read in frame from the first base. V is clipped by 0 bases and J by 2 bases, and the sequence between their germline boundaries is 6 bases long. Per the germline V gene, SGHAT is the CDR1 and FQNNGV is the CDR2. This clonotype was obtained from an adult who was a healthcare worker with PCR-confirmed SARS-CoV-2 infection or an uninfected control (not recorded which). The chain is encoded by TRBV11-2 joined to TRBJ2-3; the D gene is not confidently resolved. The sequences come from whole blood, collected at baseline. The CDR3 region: CASSLDLSTDTQYF. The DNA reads TGTGCCAGCAGCTTAGACTTATCCACAGATACGCAGTATTTT.